This T cell receptor beta chain was sequenced during a study of Graves' ophthalmopathy and Graves' hyperthyroidism. Regarding the study as a whole: The authors also found most expanded thyroid clonotypes above 0.001 frequency in blood. Using a 13-signature model, the authors split ophthalmopathy from stable hyperthyroidism, with approximately 88% sensitivity and 81.08% specificity.

Amplification of TCR beta CDR3 regions used RNA transcripts. The first round was an RT-PCR with HTBI primers, and the second round was a multiplex PCR. TCRdb re-called the multiplex PCR reads through MiXCR, storing one row per CDR3 protein. The sample holds hundreds of thousands of distinct CDR3 sequences, about a fifth seen once. This clonotype was seen many times. The antigen is not known. Ophthalmopathy not arising within 18 months of follow-up defined hyperthyroidism as stable. Hyperthyroidism patients were newly diagnosed, under 2 months' duration, aged 18 to 65. The sequenced sample was peripheral blood. The clonotype originates from a woman aged 18-29 years with stable Graves' hyperthyroidism. Some clones in this sample may be carry-over from other donors' samples.

CDR3 sequence (DNA): TGCAGTGCTAGTAGGGAAGAGACCCAGTACTTC. This codes for CSASREETQYF. The V and J genes are TRBV20-1 and TRBJ2-5; D is unclear. The CDR3 has 11 amino acids. Per germline, CDR1 DFQATT and CDR2 SNEGSKA (reference sequence). Between the trimmed V and J ends, which lost 3 bases and 3 bases, there was a span of 5 bases.